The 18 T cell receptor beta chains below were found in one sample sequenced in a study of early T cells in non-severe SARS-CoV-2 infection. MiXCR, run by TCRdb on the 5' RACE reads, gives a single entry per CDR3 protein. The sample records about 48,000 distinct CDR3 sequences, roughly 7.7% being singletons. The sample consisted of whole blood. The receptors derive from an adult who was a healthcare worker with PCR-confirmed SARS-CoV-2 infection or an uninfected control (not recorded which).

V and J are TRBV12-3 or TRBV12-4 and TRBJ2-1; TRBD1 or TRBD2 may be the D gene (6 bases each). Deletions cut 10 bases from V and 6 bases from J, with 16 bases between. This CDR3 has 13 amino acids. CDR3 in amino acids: CAIGGRGINEQFF. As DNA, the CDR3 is TGTGCCATCGGGGGCAGGGGCATCAATGAGCAGTTCTTC.

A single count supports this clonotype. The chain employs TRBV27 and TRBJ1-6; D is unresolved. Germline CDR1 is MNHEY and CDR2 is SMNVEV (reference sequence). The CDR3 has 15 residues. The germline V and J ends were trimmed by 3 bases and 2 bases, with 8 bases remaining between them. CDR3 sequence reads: CASSLMGTYNSPLHF. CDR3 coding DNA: TGTGCCAGCAGTTTGATGGGGACCTATAATTCACCCCTCCACTTT.

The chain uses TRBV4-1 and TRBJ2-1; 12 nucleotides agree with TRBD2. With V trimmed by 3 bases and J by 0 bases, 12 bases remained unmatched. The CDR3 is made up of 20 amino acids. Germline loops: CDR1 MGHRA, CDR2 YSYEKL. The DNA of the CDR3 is TGCGCCAGCAGCCATATATTACTAGCGGGGGGCTTCGGCTCCTACAATGAGCAGTTCTTC. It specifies CASSHILLAGGFGSYNEQFF.

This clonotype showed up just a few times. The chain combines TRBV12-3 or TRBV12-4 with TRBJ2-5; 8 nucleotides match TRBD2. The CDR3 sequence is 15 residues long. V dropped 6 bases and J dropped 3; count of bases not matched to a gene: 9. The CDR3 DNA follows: TGTGCCAGCAGCCCCGTTCTAGCGGGCAAAGAGACCCAGTACTTC. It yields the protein CASSPVLAGKETQYF.

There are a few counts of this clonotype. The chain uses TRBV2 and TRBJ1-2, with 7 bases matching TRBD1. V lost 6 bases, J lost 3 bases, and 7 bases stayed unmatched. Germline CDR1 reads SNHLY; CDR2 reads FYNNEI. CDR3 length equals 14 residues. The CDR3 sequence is CASRPDRVYYGYTF. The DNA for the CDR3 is TGTGCCAGCAGGCCCGACAGGGTCTACTATGGCTACACCTTC.

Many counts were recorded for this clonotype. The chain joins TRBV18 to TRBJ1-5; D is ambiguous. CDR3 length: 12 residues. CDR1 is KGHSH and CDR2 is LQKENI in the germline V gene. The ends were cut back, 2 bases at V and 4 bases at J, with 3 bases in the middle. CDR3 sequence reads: CASSPGNQPQHF. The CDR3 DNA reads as TGTGCCAGCTCACCAGGGAATCAGCCCCAGCATTTT.

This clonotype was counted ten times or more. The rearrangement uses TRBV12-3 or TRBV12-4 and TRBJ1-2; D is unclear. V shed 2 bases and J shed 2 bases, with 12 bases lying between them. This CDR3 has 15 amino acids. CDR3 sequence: CASSLLATSNYGYTF. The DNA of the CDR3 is TGTGCCAGCAGTTTACTGGCGACCTCCAACTATGGCTACACCTTC.

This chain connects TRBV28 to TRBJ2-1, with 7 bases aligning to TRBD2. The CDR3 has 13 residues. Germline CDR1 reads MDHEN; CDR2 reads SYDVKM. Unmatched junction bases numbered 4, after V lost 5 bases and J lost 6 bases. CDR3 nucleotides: TGTGCCAGCAGTCCGGGACTACCCAATGAGCAGTTCTTC. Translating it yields CASSPGLPNEQFF.

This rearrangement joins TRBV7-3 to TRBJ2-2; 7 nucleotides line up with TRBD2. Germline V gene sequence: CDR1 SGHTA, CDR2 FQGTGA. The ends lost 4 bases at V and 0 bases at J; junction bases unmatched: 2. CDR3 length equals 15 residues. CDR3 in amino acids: CASSYGGTNTGELFF. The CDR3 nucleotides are TGTGCCAGCAGCTACGGGGGGACGAACACCGGGGAGCTGTTTTTT.

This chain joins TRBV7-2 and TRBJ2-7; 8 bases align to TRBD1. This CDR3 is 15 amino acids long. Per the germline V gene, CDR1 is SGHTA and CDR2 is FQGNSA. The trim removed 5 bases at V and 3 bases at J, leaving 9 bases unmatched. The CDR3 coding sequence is TGTGCCAGCAGCAGGACAGGGCTAAGGAACTACGAGCAGTACTTC. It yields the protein CASSRTGLRNYEQYF.

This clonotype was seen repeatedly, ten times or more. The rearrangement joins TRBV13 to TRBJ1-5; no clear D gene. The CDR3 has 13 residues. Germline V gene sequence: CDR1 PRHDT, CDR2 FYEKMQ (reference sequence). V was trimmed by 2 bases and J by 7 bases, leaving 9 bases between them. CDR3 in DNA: TGTGCCAGCAGCTTAAGAGGGATCCAGCCCCAGCATTTT. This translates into CASSLRGIQPQHF.

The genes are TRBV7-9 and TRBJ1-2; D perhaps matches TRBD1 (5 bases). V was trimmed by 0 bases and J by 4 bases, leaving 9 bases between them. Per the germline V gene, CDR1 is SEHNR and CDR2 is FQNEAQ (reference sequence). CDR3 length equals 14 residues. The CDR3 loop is CASSLAQGPYGYTF. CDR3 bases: TGTGCCAGCAGCTTAGCGCAGGGTCCCTATGGCTACACCTTC.

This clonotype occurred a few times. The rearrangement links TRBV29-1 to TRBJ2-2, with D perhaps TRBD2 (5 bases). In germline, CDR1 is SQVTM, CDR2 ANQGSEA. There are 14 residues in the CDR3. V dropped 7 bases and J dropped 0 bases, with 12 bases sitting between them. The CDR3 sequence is CSAPAETNTGELFF. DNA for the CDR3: TGCAGCGCCCCAGCGGAAACGAACACCGGGGAGCTGTTTTTT.

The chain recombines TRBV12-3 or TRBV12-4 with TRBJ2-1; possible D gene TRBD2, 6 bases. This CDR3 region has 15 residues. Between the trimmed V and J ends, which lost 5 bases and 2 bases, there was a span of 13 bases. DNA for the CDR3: TGTGCCAGCAGTCCTTCGGGACTGACCTACAATGAGCAGTTCTTC. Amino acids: CASSPSGLTYNEQFF.

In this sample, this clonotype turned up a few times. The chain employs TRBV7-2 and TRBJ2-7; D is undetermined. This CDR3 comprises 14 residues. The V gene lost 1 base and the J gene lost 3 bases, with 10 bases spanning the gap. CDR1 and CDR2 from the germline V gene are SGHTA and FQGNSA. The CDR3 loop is CASSLGYGNYEQYF. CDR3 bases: TGTGCCAGCAGCTTAGGTTACGGAAACTACGAGCAGTACTTC.

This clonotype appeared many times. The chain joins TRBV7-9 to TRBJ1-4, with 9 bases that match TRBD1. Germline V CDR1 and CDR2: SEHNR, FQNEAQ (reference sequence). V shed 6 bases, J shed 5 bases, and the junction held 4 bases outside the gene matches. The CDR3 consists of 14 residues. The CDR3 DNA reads TGTGCCAGCAGACCGACAGGGGGAAATGAAAAACTGTTTTTT. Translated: CASRPTGGNEKLFF.

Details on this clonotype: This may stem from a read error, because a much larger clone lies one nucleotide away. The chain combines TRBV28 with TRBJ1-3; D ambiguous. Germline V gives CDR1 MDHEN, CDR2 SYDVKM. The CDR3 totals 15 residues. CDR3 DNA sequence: TGTGCCAGCAACGACCTGGCAAGTTTGGGGAACACCATGTATTTT. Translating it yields CASNDLASLGNTMYF.

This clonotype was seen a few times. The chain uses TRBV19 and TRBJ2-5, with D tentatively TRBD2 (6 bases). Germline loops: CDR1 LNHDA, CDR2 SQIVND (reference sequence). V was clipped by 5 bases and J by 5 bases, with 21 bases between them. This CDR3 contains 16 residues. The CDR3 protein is CASSPLVGLGSETQYF. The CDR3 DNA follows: TGTGCCAGTAGTCCCCTAGTTGGCCTCGGGAGCGAGACCCAGTACTTC.